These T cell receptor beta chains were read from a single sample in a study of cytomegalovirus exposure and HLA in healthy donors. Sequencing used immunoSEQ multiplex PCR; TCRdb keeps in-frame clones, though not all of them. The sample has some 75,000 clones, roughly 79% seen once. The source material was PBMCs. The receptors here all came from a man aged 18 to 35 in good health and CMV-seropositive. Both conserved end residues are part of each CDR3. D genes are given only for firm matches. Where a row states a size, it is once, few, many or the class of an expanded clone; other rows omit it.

CDR3 DNA: TGTGCCAGCAGCAGTCTAGTTACAGATACGCAGTATTTT
CDR3 protein: CASSSLVTDTQYF
J gene: TRBJ2-3
D gene: NA
V gene: TRBV21-1
clone size: NA

CDR3 DNA: TGTGCCAGCAGTGTAGCTGGGACCCAGTACTTC
CDR3 protein: CASSVAGTQYF
J gene: TRBJ2-5
D gene: NA
V gene: TRBV6-5
clone size: NA

CDR3 DNA: TGTGCCAGCAGCACCGGGACACTCTACGAGCAGTACTTC
CDR3 protein: CASSTGTLYEQYF
J gene: TRBJ2-7
D gene: NA
V gene: TRBV7-9
clone size: NA

CDR3 DNA: TGTGCCAACCCACAACCGACTAACGAGCAGTACTTC
CDR3 protein: CANPQPTNEQYF
J gene: TRBJ2-7
D gene: NA
V gene: TRBV6-5
clone size: NA

CDR3 DNA: TGCAGCGTGCATTCAGGGAAGGTGAACACTGAAGCTTTCTTT
CDR3 protein: CSVHSGKVNTEAFF
J gene: TRBJ1-1
D gene: NA
V gene: TRBV29-1
clone size: NA

CDR3 DNA: TGCGCCAGCAGCAGACTAGCGGGGGCCTCCTACGAGCAGTACTTC
CDR3 protein: CASSRLAGASYEQYF
J gene: TRBJ2-7
D gene: TRBD2
V gene: TRBV5-1
clone size: once

CDR3 DNA: TGTGCCAGCAGTCCGCGACTGAGAGGCCTCCTCTCCTCTTCTAATTCACCCCTCCACTTT
CDR3 protein: CASSPRLRGLLSSSNSPLHF
J gene: TRBJ1-6
D gene: NA
V gene: TRBV28
clone size: few

CDR3 DNA: TGTGCCAGCAGTTTGGCCGAGCGGAAGACCCAGTACTTC
CDR3 protein: CASSLAERKTQYF
J gene: TRBJ2-5
D gene: NA
V gene: TRBV6-5
clone size: once

CDR3 DNA: TGTGCCAGCCATTCCGGGATGGGTGCAGATACGCAGTATTTT
CDR3 protein: CASHSGMGADTQYF
J gene: TRBJ2-3
D gene: NA
V gene: TRBV2
clone size: NA

CDR3 DNA: TGTGCCAGCAGTTGGGAGCCAAACACTGAAGCTTTCTTT
CDR3 protein: CASSWEPNTEAFF
J gene: TRBJ1-1
D gene: NA
V gene: TRBV27
clone size: NA

CDR3 DNA: TGCGCCCGACGGGGGAATCAGCCCCAGCATTTT
CDR3 protein: CARRGNQPQHF
J gene: TRBJ1-5
D gene: NA
V gene: TRBV5-1
clone size: few

CDR3 DNA: TGTGCCAGCAGAGACATAACAACTAATGAAAAACTGTTTTTT
CDR3 protein: CASRDITTNEKLFF
J gene: TRBJ1-4
D gene: NA
V gene: TRBV6-5
clone size: NA

CDR3 DNA: TGCGCCAGCAGCAAGGACAGGCCTACCGATACGCAGTATTTT
CDR3 protein: CASSKDRPTDTQYF
J gene: TRBJ2-3
D gene: TRBD1
V gene: TRBV5-1
clone size: NA

CDR3 DNA: TGCAGTGCTAGTCTGAGGGAGACCCAGTACTTC
CDR3 protein: CSASLRETQYF
J gene: TRBJ2-5
D gene: NA
V gene: TRBV20-1
clone size: once

CDR3 DNA: TGTGCCAGCAGCCCAGGGACAGGGGGCGGGTATCAGCCCCAGCATTTT
CDR3 protein: CASSPGTGGGYQPQHF
J gene: TRBJ1-5
D gene: TRBD1
V gene: TRBV4-2
clone size: NA

CDR3 DNA: TGTGCCAGCAGTGAAGCCACGGAGTATAGCAATCAGCCCCAGCATTTT
CDR3 protein: CASSEATEYSNQPQHF
J gene: TRBJ1-5
D gene: NA
V gene: TRBV6-1
clone size: NA

CDR3 DNA: TGTGCCAGCAGTTTACCCTCCGGCGGGAGGGCCTACAATGAGCAGTTCTTC
CDR3 protein: CASSLPSGGRAYNEQFF
J gene: TRBJ2-1
D gene: TRBD2
V gene: TRBV28
clone size: NA

CDR3 DNA: TGTGCCAGTAGTCCCTCCGGCGGCGGGGAGCTGTTTTTT
CDR3 protein: CASSPSGGGELFF
J gene: TRBJ2-2
D gene: NA
V gene: TRBV19
clone size: NA

CDR3 DNA: TGTGCCAGCAGCGAACAGGGGGCTCAGCCCCAGCATTTT
CDR3 protein: CASSEQGAQPQHF
J gene: TRBJ1-5
D gene: TRBD1
V gene: TRBV7-6
clone size: NA

CDR3 DNA: TGTGCCAGCAGCGTTCAAGCCGGGACAGGGGAGCCCTACGAGCAGTACTTC
CDR3 protein: CASSVQAGTGEPYEQYF
J gene: TRBJ2-7
D gene: TRBD1
V gene: TRBV9
clone size: few

CDR3 DNA: TGTGCCAGCAGCGGTCCCGGGACAGTGAACACTGAAGCTTTCTTT
CDR3 protein: CASSGPGTVNTEAFF
J gene: TRBJ1-1
D gene: TRBD1
V gene: TRBV9
clone size: once

CDR3 DNA: TGTGCCAGCAGCCAAGATCTTGAGGGTACGCAGTATTTT
CDR3 protein: CASSQDLEGTQYF
J gene: TRBJ2-3
D gene: NA
V gene: TRBV14
clone size: NA

CDR3 DNA: TGCGCCAGCAGCCAAGGGACGTTGCTTAGCGGCTCCTACGAGCAGTACTTC
CDR3 protein: CASSQGTLLSGSYEQYF
J gene: TRBJ2-7
D gene: NA
V gene: TRBV4-1
clone size: NA

CDR3 DNA: TGTGCCAGCAGCTTGTCTCTCGTCCCGTCCGGGGAGCTGTTTTTT
CDR3 protein: CASSLSLVPSGELFF
J gene: TRBJ2-2
D gene: NA
V gene: TRBV7-6
clone size: NA

CDR3 DNA: TGTGCCAGCCATAACAGACCAGGCTCTGGAAACACCATATATTTT
CDR3 protein: CASHNRPGSGNTIYF
J gene: TRBJ1-3
D gene: NA
V gene: TRBV28
clone size: NA

CDR3 DNA: TGTGCCAGCAGCCCCTCTTACGGGAGTTATGAGCAGTTCTTC
CDR3 protein: CASSPSYGSYEQFF
J gene: TRBJ2-1
D gene: NA
V gene: TRBV9
clone size: NA

CDR3 DNA: TGTGCCAGCACCTTGGGGAGCCGCTACGAGCAGTACTTC
CDR3 protein: CASTLGSRYEQYF
J gene: TRBJ2-7
D gene: NA
V gene: TRBV28
clone size: few

CDR3 DNA: TGTGCCAGTCGAGGTCAAGAGACCCAGTACTTC
CDR3 protein: CASRGQETQYF
J gene: TRBJ2-5
D gene: NA
V gene: TRBV19
clone size: NA

CDR3 DNA: TGTGCCAGCAGCCAAGTAATCCGGGAGGCGTACGAGCAGTACTTC
CDR3 protein: CASSQVIREAYEQYF
J gene: TRBJ2-7
D gene: TRBD2
V gene: TRBV4-2
clone size: NA

CDR3 DNA: TGTGCCAGCAGTCGGGGGACAGGGTCAGGGCAGCCCCAGCATTTT
CDR3 protein: CASSRGTGSGQPQHF
J gene: TRBJ1-5
D gene: TRBD1
V gene: TRBV6-5
clone size: NA

CDR3 DNA: TGTGCCAGCAGCCAAGGAATGCACGGGAGGGGATTGTACGAGCAGTACTTC
CDR3 protein: CASSQGMHGRGLYEQYF
J gene: TRBJ2-7
D gene: TRBD2
V gene: TRBV4-2
clone size: NA

CDR3 DNA: TGTGCCAGGGAGACAGCTAACGAGCAGTACTTC
CDR3 protein: CARETANEQYF
J gene: TRBJ2-7
D gene: NA
V gene: TRBV6-5
clone size: NA

CDR3 DNA: TGTGCCAGCAGCCATAACAGGGGTCCCTCCTTGATCTTCACTGAAGCTTTCTTT
CDR3 protein: CASSHNRGPSLIFTEAFF
J gene: TRBJ1-1
D gene: TRBD1
V gene: TRBV5-8
clone size: NA

CDR3 DNA: TGTGCCAGCAGCTCCCCGGCAGGGAACCCTGGGGCCAACGTCCTGACTTTC
CDR3 protein: CASSSPAGNPGANVLTF
J gene: TRBJ2-6
D gene: NA
V gene: TRBV7-9
clone size: once

CDR3 DNA: TGCGCCAGCAGCCGGGGACAGGGGGCTAGTGAAGCTTTCTTT
CDR3 protein: CASSRGQGASEAFF
J gene: TRBJ1-1
D gene: TRBD1
V gene: TRBV5-1
clone size: NA